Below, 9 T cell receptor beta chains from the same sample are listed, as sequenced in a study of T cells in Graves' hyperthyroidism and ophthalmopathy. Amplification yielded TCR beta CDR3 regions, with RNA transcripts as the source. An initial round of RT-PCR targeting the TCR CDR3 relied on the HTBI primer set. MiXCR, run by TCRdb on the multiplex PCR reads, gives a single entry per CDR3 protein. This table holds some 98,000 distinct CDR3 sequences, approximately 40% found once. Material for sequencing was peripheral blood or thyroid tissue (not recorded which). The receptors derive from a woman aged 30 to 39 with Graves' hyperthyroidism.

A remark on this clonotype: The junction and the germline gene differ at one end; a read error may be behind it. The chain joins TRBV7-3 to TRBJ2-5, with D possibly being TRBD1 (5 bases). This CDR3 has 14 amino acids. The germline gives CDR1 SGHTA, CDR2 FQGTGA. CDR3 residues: CASSQGQGVETQYF. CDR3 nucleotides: TGCGCCAGCAGCCAAGGGCAGGGCGTCGAGACCCAGTACTTC.

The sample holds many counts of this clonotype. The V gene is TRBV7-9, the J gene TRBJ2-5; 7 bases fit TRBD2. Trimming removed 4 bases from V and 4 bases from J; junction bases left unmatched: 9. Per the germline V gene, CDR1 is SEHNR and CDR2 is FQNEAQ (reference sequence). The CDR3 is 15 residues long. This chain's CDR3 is CASSSPTGGGETQYF. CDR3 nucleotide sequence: TGTGCCAGCAGCTCCCCGACGGGGGGAGGAGAGACCCAGTACTTC.

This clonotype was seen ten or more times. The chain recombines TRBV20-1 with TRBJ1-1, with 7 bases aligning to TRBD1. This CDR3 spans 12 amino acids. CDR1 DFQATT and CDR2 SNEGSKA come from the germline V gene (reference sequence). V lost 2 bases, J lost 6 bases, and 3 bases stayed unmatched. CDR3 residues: CSARWDRPEAFF. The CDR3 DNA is TGCAGTGCTAGATGGGACAGACCTGAAGCTTTCTTT.

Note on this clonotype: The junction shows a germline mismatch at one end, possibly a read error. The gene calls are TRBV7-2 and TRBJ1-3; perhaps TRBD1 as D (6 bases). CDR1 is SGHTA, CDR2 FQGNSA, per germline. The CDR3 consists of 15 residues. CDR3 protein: CASSLTSGRGHTVYF. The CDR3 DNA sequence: TGTGCCAGCAGCTTAACCTCCGGCAGGGGACACACCGTATATTTT.

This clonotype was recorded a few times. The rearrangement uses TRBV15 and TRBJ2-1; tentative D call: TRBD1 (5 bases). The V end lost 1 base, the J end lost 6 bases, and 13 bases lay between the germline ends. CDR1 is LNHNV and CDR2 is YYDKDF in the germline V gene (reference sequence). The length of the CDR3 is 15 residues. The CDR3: CATSRGRQGANEQFF. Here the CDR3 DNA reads TGTGCCACCAGCAGAGGACGGCAGGGTGCCAATGAGCAGTTCTTC.

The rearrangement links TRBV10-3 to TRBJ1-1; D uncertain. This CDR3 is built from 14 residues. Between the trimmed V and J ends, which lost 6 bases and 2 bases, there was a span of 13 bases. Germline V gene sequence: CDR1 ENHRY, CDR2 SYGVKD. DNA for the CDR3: TGTGCCATCAGGACGTTTGAGACCAACACTGAAGCTTTCTTT. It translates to CAIRTFETNTEAFF.

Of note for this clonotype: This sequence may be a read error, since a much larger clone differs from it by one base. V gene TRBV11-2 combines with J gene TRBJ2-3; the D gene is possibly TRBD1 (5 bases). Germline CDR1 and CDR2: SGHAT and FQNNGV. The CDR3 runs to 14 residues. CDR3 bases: TGTGCCAGCAGCCAAGACACCAGGGCAGATACGCAGTGTTTT. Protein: CASSQDTRADTQCF. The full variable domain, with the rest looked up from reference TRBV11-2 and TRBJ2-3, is EAGVAQSPRYKIIEKRQSVAFWCNPISGHATLYWYQQILGQGPKLLIQFQNNGVVDDSQLPKDRFSAERLKGVDSTLKIQPAKLEDSAVYLCASSQDTRADTQCFGPGTRLTVL.

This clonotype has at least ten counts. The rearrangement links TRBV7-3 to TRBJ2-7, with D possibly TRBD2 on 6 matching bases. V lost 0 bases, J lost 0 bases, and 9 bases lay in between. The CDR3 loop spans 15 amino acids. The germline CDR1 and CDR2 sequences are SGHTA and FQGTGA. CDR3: CASSLTGGSSYEQYF. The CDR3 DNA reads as TGTGCCAGCAGCTTAACTGGGGGGAGCTCCTACGAGCAGTACTTC.

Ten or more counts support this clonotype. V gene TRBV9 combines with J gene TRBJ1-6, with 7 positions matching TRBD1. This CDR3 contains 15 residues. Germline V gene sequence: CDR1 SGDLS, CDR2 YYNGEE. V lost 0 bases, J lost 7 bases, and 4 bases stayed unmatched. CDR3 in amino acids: CASSVARGRNSPLHF. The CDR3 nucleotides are TGTGCCAGCAGCGTAGCGAGGGGGCGGAATTCACCCCTCCACTTT.